Below are 3 T cell receptor beta chains sequenced from a single sample in a study of cytomegalovirus exposure and HLA in healthy donors. PCR used 60 Vbeta primers and 13 Jbeta primers. Assay used: immunoSEQ multiplex PCR; TCRdb lists only in-frame clones, some missing. The table records some 120,000 clones, 50% to 70% of them present only once. The source material was PBMCs. The receptors stem from a woman aged 35 to 49 in good health and CMV-seropositive.

The rearrangement uses TRBV7-9 and TRBJ1-2, with 9 bases matching TRBD1. This CDR3 has 13 residues. Germline values: CDR1 SEHNR, CDR2 FQNEAQ (reference sequence). After removal of 4 bases from V and 8 bases from J, the junction contained 5 bases not matched to a gene. Here the CDR3 reads CASSSGQGRGYTF. DNA of the CDR3: TGTGCCAGCAGCTCTGGACAGGGGAGAGGCTACACCTTC.

The chain uses TRBV4-3 and TRBJ2-3; no definite D call. V was trimmed by 1 base and J by 6 bases, leaving 5 bases between them. Germline CDR1 reads LGHNA; CDR2 reads YSLEER. The CDR3 sequence is 12 residues long. The CDR3 is CASSQAEDTQYF. For the CDR3, the DNA is TGCGCCAGCAGCCAAGCCGAGGATACGCAGTATTTT.

V is TRBV19 and J is TRBJ2-1; a possible D gene is TRBD2 (6 bases). The germline V and J ends were trimmed by 7 bases and 8 bases, with 24 bases remaining between them. This CDR3 has 16 amino acids. The germline V gene encodes CDR1 LNHDA and CDR2 SQIVND (reference sequence). CDR3 sequence reads: CASTLGGHLPWDEQFF. The CDR3 DNA is TGTGCCAGTACCCTGGGAGGACACCTCCCGTGGGATGAGCAGTTCTTC.